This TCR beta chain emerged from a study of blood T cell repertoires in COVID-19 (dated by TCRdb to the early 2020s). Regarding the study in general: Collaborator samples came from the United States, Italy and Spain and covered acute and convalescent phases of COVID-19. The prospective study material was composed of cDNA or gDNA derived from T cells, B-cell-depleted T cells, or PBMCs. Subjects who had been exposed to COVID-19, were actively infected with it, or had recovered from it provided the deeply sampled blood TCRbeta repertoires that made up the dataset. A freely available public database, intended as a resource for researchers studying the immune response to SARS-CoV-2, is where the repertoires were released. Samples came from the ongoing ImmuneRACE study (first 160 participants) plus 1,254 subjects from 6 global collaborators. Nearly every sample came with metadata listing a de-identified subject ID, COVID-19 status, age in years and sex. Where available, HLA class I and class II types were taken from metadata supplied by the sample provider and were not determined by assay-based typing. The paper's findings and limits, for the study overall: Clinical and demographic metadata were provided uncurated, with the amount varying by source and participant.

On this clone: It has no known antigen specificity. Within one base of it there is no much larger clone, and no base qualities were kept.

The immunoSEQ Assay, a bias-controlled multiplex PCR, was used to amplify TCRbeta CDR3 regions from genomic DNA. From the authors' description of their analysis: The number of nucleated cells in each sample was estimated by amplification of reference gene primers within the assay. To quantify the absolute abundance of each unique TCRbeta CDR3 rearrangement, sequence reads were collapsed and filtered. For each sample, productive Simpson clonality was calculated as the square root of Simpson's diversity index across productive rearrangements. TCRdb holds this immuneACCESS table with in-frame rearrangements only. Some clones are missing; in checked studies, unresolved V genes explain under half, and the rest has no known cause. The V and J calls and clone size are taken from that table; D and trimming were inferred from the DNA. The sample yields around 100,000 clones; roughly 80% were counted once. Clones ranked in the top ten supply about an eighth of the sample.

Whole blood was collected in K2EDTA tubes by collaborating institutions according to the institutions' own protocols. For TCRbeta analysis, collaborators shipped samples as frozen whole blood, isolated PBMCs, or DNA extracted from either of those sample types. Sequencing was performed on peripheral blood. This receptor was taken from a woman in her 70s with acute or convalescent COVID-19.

The DNA is TGTGCCAGTATGGGAGGGCCAGTCACCGGGGAGCTGTTTTTT. Its translation reads: CASMGGPVTGELFF. The chain was built from TRBV19 and TRBJ2-2; TRBD2 fits 7 bases in the junction. Clipping removes 7 bases from V and 4 bases from J, with 6 as the unmatched junction base count. The CDR3 runs 14 residues from the cysteine to the phenylalanine. Of all the DNA, just the CDR3 is kept, 42 bases in frame from base 1. Sequences LNHDA (CDR1) and SQIVND (CDR2) are obtained from the germline V gene (reference sequence).